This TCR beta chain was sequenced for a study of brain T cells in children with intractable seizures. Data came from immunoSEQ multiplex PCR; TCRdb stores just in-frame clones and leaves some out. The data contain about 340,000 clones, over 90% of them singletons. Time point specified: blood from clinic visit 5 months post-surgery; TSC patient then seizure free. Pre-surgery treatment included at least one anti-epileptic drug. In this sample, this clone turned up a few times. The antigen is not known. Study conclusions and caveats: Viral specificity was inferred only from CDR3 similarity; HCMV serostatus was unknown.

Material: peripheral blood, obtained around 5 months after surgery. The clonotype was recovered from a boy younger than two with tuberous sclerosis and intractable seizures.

In DNA form, the CDR3 reads TGTGCCAGCAGTCTCCGCAGGGACAGGGTTAGCAATCAGCCCCAGCATTTT. This encodes CASSLRRDRVSNQPQHF. This sequence joins TRBV27 and TRBJ1-5; TRBD1 matches at 9 bases. The CDR3 is 17 residues long. Germline-derived CDR1 and CDR2 are MNHEY and SMNVEV (reference sequence). The V and J ends lost 5 bases and 0 bases, in that order; junction bases with no gene match: 8.